The source of this T cell receptor beta chain is a study of blood T cells in healthy people across ages. CDR1 is WSHSY and CDR2 is SAAADI in the germline V gene. The CDR3 runs to 14 residues. Between the trimmed V and J ends, which lost 6 bases and 0 bases, there was a span of 11 bases. Primed by a sample-barcoded 5' primer and a J-beta primer mix, a second PCR proceeded for roughly 6 to 12 cycles. From the 5' RACE reads, TCRdb called clonotypes with MiXCR, one entry per CDR3 protein. The data show some 800,000 distinct CDR3 sequences, just under 25% seen once. Isolation recovered at least 6 million PBMCs from every sample. The data were also submitted as part of a second study, on T cells of mothers and their children. That study reports: Nine systemically healthy Caucasian donors: three mothers, six children. In cDNA synthesis, all of the extracted RNA was used at roughly 1.5 ug per 15 ul. Mothers yielded over 8 million CDR3 reads, children around 3.3 million each.

This TCR came from a boy aged 5-17 years in good health. The sample was blood. The chain employs TRBV10-2 and TRBJ2-5; the D gene is possibly TRBD2 (5 bases). The CDR3 region is CASRTAVYQETQYF. CDR3 in DNA: TGCGCCAGCAGAACAGCGGTTTACCAAGAGACCCAGTACTTC.